The entry below describes one T cell receptor (beta chain). The sample originates from a study of technical replicates of blood from a handful of donors. Using immunoSEQ multiplex PCR, the repertoire was profiled, and TCRdb retains in-frame clones only, with some absent. The table has tens of thousands of clones, 75% to 95% seen once. The TCR was taken from a human donor in good health. Some clones in this sample may be carry-over from other donors' samples. The source material was T cells isolated from PBMCs.

The CDR3 coding sequence is TGTGCCATCAGTGGAAATTTGGTAGGGGCAAATCAGCCCCAGCATTTT. Protein product: CAISGNLVGANQPQHF. The chain combines TRBV10-3 with TRBJ1-5, with D possibly TRBD1 on 5 matching bases. This CDR3 has 16 amino acids. V was trimmed by 4 bases and J by 4 bases, leaving 17 bases between them. From germline, CDR1 is ENHRY and CDR2 SYGVKD.